The rows below give T cell receptor beta chains drawn from one sample of a study of T cells in Graves' hyperthyroidism and ophthalmopathy. TCRdb independently ran MiXCR on the multiplex PCR reads; one entry per CDR3 protein. The repertoire holds under 600,000 distinct CDR3 sequences, roughly a sixth seen once, with around 3.5% in the top ten. Sequencing input: blood. All receptors derive from a woman aged 40 to 50 with Graves' ophthalmopathy. Each CDR3 is given without its conserved first and last residue. D genes are given only for firm matches.

TRBJ1-5	.	TRBV28	ASSWAGDQPQH
TRBJ1-1	.	TRBV5-1	ASSLESRGPNTEAF
TRBJ2-3	TRBD2	TRBV6-5	ASSYGGGRAADTQY
TRBJ2-1	TRBD2	TRBV7-3	ASSDVSGPNEQF
TRBJ2-5	.	TRBV5-1	ASGVGPSHQETQY
TRBJ2-5	.	TRBV2	ASTKGGSYLDSQY
TRBJ2-5	TRBD1	TRBV13	ASSPDRGIATQY
TRBJ2-2	.	TRBV7-2	ASSARPRSGELF
TRBJ1-6	.	TRBV6-1	ASSDGTRHGSNSPLH
TRBJ2-1	.	TRBV30	AWIDPRAAYNEQF
TRBJ2-1	TRBD1	TRBV6-1	AISDRGINEQF
TRBJ2-2	.	TRBV6-1	ASSELARANTGELF
TRBJ2-7	TRBD2	TRBV5-1	ASSFAGGSYEQY
TRBJ2-3	.	TRBV27	ASSLSRRVGPTDTQY
TRBJ2-1	.	TRBV5-1	ASSLEQVVGSYNEQF
TRBJ2-1	.	TRBV5-1	ASSLALYREQF
TRBJ2-7	.	TRBV18	ASSPGTSYEQY
TRBJ2-3	TRBD2	TRBV12-3/TRBV12-4	ASSLAGGGASDTQY
TRBJ2-1	.	TRBV18	ASSPGPAPNEQF
TRBJ2-7	TRBD2	TRBV27	ASCPRGTSGPSSYEQY
TRBJ2-5	.	TRBV5-1	ASQQTTQETQY
TRBJ2-3	TRBD2	TRBV6-1	ASLMAGADTQY
TRBJ2-3	.	TRBV19	ASSVGGEDTQY
TRBJ1-4	TRBD1	TRBV5-6	ASSFRNRGEKLF
TRBJ2-3	TRBD2	TRBV2	ASSGAGLAQY
TRBJ2-3	TRBD2	TRBV4-1	ASSQIQLAGNTDTQY
TRBJ2-1	TRBD2	TRBV12-3/TRBV12-4	ASSLRLAGGPGQF
TRBJ1-1	.	TRBV19	ASSQTAAGRAF
TRBJ2-3	.	TRBV6-2/TRBV6-3	ASSYSESRDGVTQY
TRBJ1-2	.	TRBV9	ASSVAAGPVGGYT
TRBJ2-5	.	TRBV30	AWEPGVGETQY
TRBJ2-1	.	TRBV5-1	ASSTGTAGGLNEQF
TRBJ2-1	TRBD2	TRBV5-1	ASSLPQLAGGPVGEQF
TRBJ2-3	.	TRBV6-1	ASRGGATDTQY
TRBJ2-3	.	TRBV10-3	AISELGTDTQY
TRBJ2-7	TRBD1	TRBV18	ASSPGTGGSYEQY
TRBJ2-3	TRBD1	TRBV5-1	ASSLEQGARDTQY
TRBJ2-5	.	TRBV7-8	ASSWTQETQY
TRBJ1-2	TRBD1	TRBV18	ASSPGTGSNYGYT
TRBJ1-2	.	TRBV3-1	ASSQRGGYT
TRBJ1-5	.	TRBV29-1	SVGGARDSNQPQH
TRBJ1-6	.	TRBV20-1	SATLGPGALSPLH
TRBJ2-7	TRBD2	TRBV25-1	ASIESGLAGEQY
TRBJ1-4	.	TRBV27	ASSSVLGREKLF
TRBJ1-1	TRBD1	TRBV5-1	ASSPGGVSTEAF